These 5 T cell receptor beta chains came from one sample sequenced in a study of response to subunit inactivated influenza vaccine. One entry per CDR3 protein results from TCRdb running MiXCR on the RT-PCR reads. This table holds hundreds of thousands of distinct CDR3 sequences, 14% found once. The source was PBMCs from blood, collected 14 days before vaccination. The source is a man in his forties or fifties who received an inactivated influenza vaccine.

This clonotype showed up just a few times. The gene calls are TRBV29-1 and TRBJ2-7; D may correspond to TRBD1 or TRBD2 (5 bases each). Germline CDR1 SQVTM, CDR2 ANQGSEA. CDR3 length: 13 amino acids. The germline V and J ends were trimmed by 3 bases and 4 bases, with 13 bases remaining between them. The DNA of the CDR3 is TGCAGCGTTGAGGGGCGGGCGAGTTACGAGCAGTACTTC. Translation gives CSVEGRASYEQYF.

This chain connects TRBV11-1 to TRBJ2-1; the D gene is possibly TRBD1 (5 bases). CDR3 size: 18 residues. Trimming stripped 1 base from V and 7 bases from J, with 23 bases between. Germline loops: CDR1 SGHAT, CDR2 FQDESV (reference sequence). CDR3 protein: CASSLVGDSRSARNEQFF. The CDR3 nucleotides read TGTGCCAGCAGCTTAGTAGGGGATAGCCGCTCGGCAAGGAATGAGCAGTTCTTC.

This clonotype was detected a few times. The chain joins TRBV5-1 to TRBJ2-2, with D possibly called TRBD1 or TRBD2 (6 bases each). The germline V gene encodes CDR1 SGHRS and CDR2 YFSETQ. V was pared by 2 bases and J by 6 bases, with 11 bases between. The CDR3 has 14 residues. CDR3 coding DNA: TGCGCCAGCAGCTTCCGGGGGCAAGCCGGGGAGCTGTTTTTT. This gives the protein CASSFRGQAGELFF.

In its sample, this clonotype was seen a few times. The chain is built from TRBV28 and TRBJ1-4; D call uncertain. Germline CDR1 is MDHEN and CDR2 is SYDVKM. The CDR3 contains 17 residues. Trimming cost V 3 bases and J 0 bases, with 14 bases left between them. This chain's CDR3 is CASSFRTYSATNEKLFF. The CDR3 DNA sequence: TGTGCCAGCAGTTTTCGGACCTACAGTGCAACTAATGAAAAACTGTTTTTT.

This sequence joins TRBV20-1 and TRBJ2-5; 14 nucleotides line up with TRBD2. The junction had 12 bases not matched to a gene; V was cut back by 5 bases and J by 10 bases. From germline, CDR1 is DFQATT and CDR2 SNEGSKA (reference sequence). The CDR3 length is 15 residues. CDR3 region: CSARTTSGGVMDQYF. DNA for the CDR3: TGCAGTGCTCGTACGACTAGCGGGGGGGTAATGGACCAGTACTTC.